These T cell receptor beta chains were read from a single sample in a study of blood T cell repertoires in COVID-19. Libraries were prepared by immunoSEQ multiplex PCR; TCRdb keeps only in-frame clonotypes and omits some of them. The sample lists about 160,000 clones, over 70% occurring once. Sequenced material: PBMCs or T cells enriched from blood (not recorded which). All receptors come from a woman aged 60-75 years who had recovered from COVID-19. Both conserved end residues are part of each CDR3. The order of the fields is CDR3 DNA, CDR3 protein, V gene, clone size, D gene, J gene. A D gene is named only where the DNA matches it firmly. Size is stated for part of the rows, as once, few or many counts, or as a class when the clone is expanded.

cdr3_nt: TGTGCCAGTAGTCTTACGACAGGGTCTAACTATGGCTACACCTTC
cdr3_aa: CASSLTTGSNYGYTF
v_call: TRBV19
clone_size: NA
d_call: TRBD1
j_call: TRBJ1-2

cdr3_nt: TGTGCCATCAGTGAGTCGGCGGGGGGGCCGAACAATGAGCAGTTCTTC
cdr3_aa: CAISESAGGPNNEQFF
v_call: TRBV10-3
clone_size: NA
d_call: TRBD2
j_call: TRBJ2-1

cdr3_nt: TGTGCCAGCAGCTTAGCCCCCCCGACTAGCGGGGGGCGCTACAATGAGCAGTTCTTC
cdr3_aa: CASSLAPPTSGGRYNEQFF
v_call: TRBV7-2
clone_size: NA
d_call: TRBD2
j_call: TRBJ2-1

cdr3_nt: TGTGCCAGTAGAGCGATGACAGGAAGGTACGAAAAACTGTTTTTT
cdr3_aa: CASRAMTGRYEKLFF
v_call: TRBV19
clone_size: once
d_call: NA
j_call: TRBJ1-4

cdr3_nt: TGCGCCAGCAAGGGACTAGCGGGGGGTTACGAGCAGTACTTC
cdr3_aa: CASKGLAGGYEQYF
v_call: TRBV5-1
clone_size: NA
d_call: TRBD2
j_call: TRBJ2-7

cdr3_nt: TGTGCCAGCAGTTTCGGGCAGGGGGCAAATGAGCAGTTCTTC
cdr3_aa: CASSFGQGANEQFF
v_call: TRBV27
clone_size: many
d_call: TRBD1
j_call: TRBJ2-1

cdr3_nt: TGTGCCAGCAGACCTAGGGACTTGTCGAATGGCTACACCTTC
cdr3_aa: CASRPRDLSNGYTF
v_call: TRBV27
clone_size: few
d_call: NA
j_call: TRBJ1-2

cdr3_nt: TGTGCCAGCAGCCCCAACAGGGGTAACACTGAAGCTTTCTTT
cdr3_aa: CASSPNRGNTEAFF
v_call: TRBV11-2
clone_size: NA
d_call: TRBD1
j_call: TRBJ1-1

cdr3_nt: TGTGCCAGCAGTGAAGCACAGGGCGTCCGCACCGGGGAGCTGTTTTTT
cdr3_aa: CASSEAQGVRTGELFF
v_call: TRBV25-1
clone_size: few
d_call: NA
j_call: TRBJ2-2

cdr3_nt: TGTGCCAGCAGCGAGGGCTCTACAACTAATGAAAAACTGTTTTTT
cdr3_aa: CASSEGSTTNEKLFF
v_call: TRBV11-2
clone_size: NA
d_call: NA
j_call: TRBJ1-4

cdr3_nt: TGTGCCAGCCGGGGGGAGGGGCTTGGGGCAGCTTTCTTT
cdr3_aa: CASRGEGLGAAFF
v_call: TRBV2
clone_size: NA
d_call: NA
j_call: TRBJ1-1

cdr3_nt: TGTGCCAGCAGTAGAAGTCCCCACGAGCAGTACTTC
cdr3_aa: CASSRSPHEQYF
v_call: TRBV3-1/TRBV3-2
clone_size: NA
d_call: NA
j_call: TRBJ2-7

cdr3_nt: TGTGCCAGCAGCGAGACAGGGGGCGCGAGAAACACCATATATTTT
cdr3_aa: CASSETGGARNTIYF
v_call: TRBV6-5
clone_size: NA
d_call: TRBD1
j_call: TRBJ1-3

cdr3_nt: TGTGCCAGCAGCCCGCCTGGGGGCCCGGGTGAAAAACTGTTTTTT
cdr3_aa: CASSPPGGPGEKLFF
v_call: TRBV7-9
clone_size: NA
d_call: NA
j_call: TRBJ1-4

cdr3_nt: TGTGCCAGCAGCACTCAGGGGACCCCTAACTATGGCTACACCTTC
cdr3_aa: CASSTQGTPNYGYTF
v_call: TRBV5-4
clone_size: NA
d_call: NA
j_call: TRBJ1-2

cdr3_nt: TGTGCCAGCAGTGAGAACCAGGGGGGTGGGGCCAACGTCCTGACTTTC
cdr3_aa: CASSENQGGGANVLTF
v_call: TRBV6-1
clone_size: NA
d_call: NA
j_call: TRBJ2-6

cdr3_nt: TGTGCCAGCAGCGTAGGACAGCCTGGAAACACCATATATTTT
cdr3_aa: CASSVGQPGNTIYF
v_call: TRBV9
clone_size: NA
d_call: NA
j_call: TRBJ1-3

cdr3_nt: TGTGCCATCAGTGACCCACGGGGGAGGACAGATACGCAGTATTTT
cdr3_aa: CAISDPRGRTDTQYF
v_call: TRBV10-3
clone_size: NA
d_call: NA
j_call: TRBJ2-3

cdr3_nt: TGTGCCAGCAGCTTACAGGGCGCCGGAAACACCATATATTTT
cdr3_aa: CASSLQGAGNTIYF
v_call: TRBV7-2
clone_size: NA
d_call: NA
j_call: TRBJ1-3

cdr3_nt: TGTGCCACCAGCAGAGGCCGGACAGGTAGCACAGATACGCAGTATTTT
cdr3_aa: CATSRGRTGSTDTQYF
v_call: TRBV15
clone_size: NA
d_call: TRBD1
j_call: TRBJ2-3

cdr3_nt: TGCGCCAGCAGTGCGGAGGGATTAGGGGAGCAGTACTTC
cdr3_aa: CASSAEGLGEQYF
v_call: TRBV5-1
clone_size: NA
d_call: NA
j_call: TRBJ2-7

cdr3_nt: TGTGCCAGCAGCTACCTGGGCACCAAATACGAGCAGTACTTC
cdr3_aa: CASSYLGTKYEQYF
v_call: TRBV11-2
clone_size: few
d_call: NA
j_call: TRBJ2-7

cdr3_nt: TGCGCCAGCAGCCAAGCATTAGGAGAGTTGAACACTGAAGCTTTCTTT
cdr3_aa: CASSQALGELNTEAFF
v_call: TRBV4-1
clone_size: NA
d_call: NA
j_call: TRBJ1-1

cdr3_nt: TGTGCCAGCAGCCAAGCGCACTTTAGCGGGGAACGCGGGGAGCTGTTTTTT
cdr3_aa: CASSQAHFSGERGELFF
v_call: TRBV3-1/TRBV3-2
clone_size: NA
d_call: TRBD2
j_call: TRBJ2-2